This is a list of T cell receptor beta chains from one sample in a study of blood T cell repertoires in COVID-19. Clones were sequenced by immunoSEQ multiplex PCR, and TCRdb holds only the in-frame ones, with some missing. The data show about 73,000 clones, roughly four fifths seen once. Input material: peripheral blood. These receptors were obtained from a man between 65 and 79 years old with COVID-19, enrolled during active disease. The CDR3 runs from the conserved cysteine through the conserved F or W. D genes are given only for firm matches. For some rows the clone size is stated as once, few or many, or as a class when expanded; others skip it.

J	D	V	size	CDR3	DNA
TRBJ2-1	TRBD2	TRBV4-3	NA	CASSQETSGRALSNEQFF	TGCGCCAGCAGCCAAGAAACTAGCGGGAGGGCCCTCAGCAATGAGCAGTTCTTC
TRBJ1-1	NA	TRBV13	NA	CASSLVQGGTAFF	TGTGCCAGCAGCTTAGTACAAGGGGGTACAGCTTTCTTT
TRBJ2-1	NA	TRBV4-3	once	CASSQLSRNEQFF	TGCGCCAGCAGCCAACTTAGCCGCAATGAGCAGTTCTTC
TRBJ2-5	TRBD1	TRBV2	NA	CASPGGDRGSGTQYF	TGTGCCAGCCCCGGGGGAGACAGGGGTAGTGGGACCCAGTACTTC
TRBJ1-6	NA	TRBV4-3	NA	CASSQEAATDNSPLHF	TGCGCCAGCAGCCAGGAGGCAGCAACCGATAATTCACCCCTCCACTTT
TRBJ1-5	NA	TRBV3-1/TRBV3-2	NA	CASSRSSGPNQPQHF	TGTGCCAGCAGCCGTTCTTCGGGTCCAAATCAGCCCCAGCATTTT
TRBJ1-5	TRBD1	TRBV19	NA	CASSSRGRSGNQPQHF	TGTGCCAGTAGTAGCAGGGGGCGTAGTGGCAATCAGCCCCAGCATTTT
TRBJ2-1	TRBD1	TRBV14	NA	CASSQGEDRGLYGNNEQFF	TGTGCCAGCAGCCAAGGAGAGGACAGGGGTCTTTACGGAAACAATGAGCAGTTCTTC
TRBJ2-1	TRBD2	TRBV18	NA	CASSPLPSGDNEQFF	TGTGCCAGCTCACCACTCCCTAGCGGTGACAATGAGCAGTTCTTC
TRBJ2-1	NA	TRBV15	NA	CATSRVGSEEQFF	TGTGCCACCAGCAGAGTTGGTTCGGAGGAGCAGTTCTTC
TRBJ2-1	NA	TRBV7-9	NA	CASSLVAGLYNEQFF	TGTGCCAGCAGCTTAGTGGCAGGGCTCTACAATGAGCAGTTCTTC
TRBJ2-2	NA	TRBV19	NA	CASSSGAILNTGELFF	TGTGCCAGTAGTTCTGGGGCTATCCTGAACACCGGGGAGCTGTTTTTT
TRBJ1-1	NA	TRBV3-1/TRBV3-2	NA	CASTPSNSLNTEAFF	TGTGCCAGCACCCCAAGCAACAGCTTGAACACTGAAGCTTTCTTT
TRBJ1-2	TRBD1	TRBV7-9	NA	CASSLQGAEGYTF	TGTGCCAGCAGCCTACAGGGGGCGGAAGGCTACACCTTC
TRBJ2-1	NA	TRBV6-2/TRBV6-3	NA	CASSPASGRRDNEQFF	TGTGCCAGCAGCCCCGCCTCCGGGAGACGGGACAATGAGCAGTTCTTC
TRBJ1-2	NA	TRBV6-2/TRBV6-3	NA	CASSPGQNYGYTF	TGTGCCAGCAGTCCCGGACAGAACTATGGCTACACCTTC
TRBJ1-5	NA	TRBV28	NA	CASTRTGSNQPQHF	TGTGCCAGCACGAGAACAGGGAGCAATCAGCCCCAGCATTTT
TRBJ2-1	TRBD2	TRBV7-2	few	CASSLGASGGGSYNEQFF	TGTGCCAGCAGCTTAGGAGCCAGCGGGGGCGGCTCCTACAATGAGCAGTTCTTC
TRBJ1-1	NA	TRBV3-1/TRBV3-2	once	CASSPRLGENTEAFF	TGTGCCAGCAGCCCCCGACTAGGGGAGAACACTGAAGCTTTCTTT
TRBJ1-1	TRBD1	TRBV13	NA	CASSVTGPVAFF	TGTGCCAGCAGCGTGACAGGGCCGGTTGCTTTCTTT
TRBJ1-6	NA	TRBV3-1/TRBV3-2	NA	CASSQEGILQGVPLHF	TGTGCCAGCAGCCAAGAAGGGATCCTACAGGGCGTTCCCCTCCACTTT
TRBJ1-5	NA	TRBV5-5	NA	CASSQDRSHQPQHF	TGTGCCAGCAGCCAAGACAGAAGCCATCAGCCCCAGCATTTT
TRBJ1-3	NA	TRBV5-1	once	CASSQRAAVYGNTIYF	TGCGCCAGCAGCCAGCGAGCGGCGGTCTACGGAAACACCATATATTTT
TRBJ1-3	TRBD1	TRBV10-3	NA	CAISVGRGLSGNTIYF	TGTGCCATCAGTGTAGGAAGGGGGCTCTCTGGAAACACCATATATTTT
TRBJ2-6	NA	TRBV4-1	NA	CASSQGPLLSGANVLTF	TGCGCCAGCAGCCAAGGGCCCCTCCTCTCTGGGGCCAACGTCCTGACTTTC
TRBJ2-2	NA	TRBV5-1	NA	CASRSGGWRFGELFF	TGCGCCAGCAGAAGTGGAGGATGGCGTTTCGGGGAGCTGTTTTTT
TRBJ1-1	NA	TRBV7-9	NA	CASSLQFNTEAFF	TGTGCCAGCAGTTTGCAGTTTAACACTGAAGCTTTCTTT
TRBJ2-7	TRBD2	TRBV7-6	NA	CASSIGGTSGPFYEQYF	TGTGCCAGCAGCATTGGGGGGACTAGCGGGCCTTTCTACGAGCAGTACTTC
TRBJ2-1	NA	TRBV7-8	NA	CASSPLRGSHNEQFF	TGTGCCAGCAGCCCTCTGAGGGGGAGCCACAATGAGCAGTTCTTC
TRBJ2-1	NA	TRBV27	NA	CASSVTGYNEQFF	TGTGCCAGCAGTGTAACAGGGTACAATGAGCAGTTCTTC
TRBJ2-1	TRBD2	TRBV7-3	once	CASSQHSGRVGNEQFF	TGTGCCAGCAGCCAACATAGCGGGAGAGTGGGCAATGAGCAGTTCTTC
TRBJ2-6	NA	TRBV6-4	few	CASSEGSAGANVLTF	TGTGCCAGCAGTGAAGGTAGCGCTGGGGCCAACGTCCTGACTTTC
TRBJ1-5	NA	TRBV7-2	NA	CASSSRLGNQPQHF	TGTGCCAGCAGCTCCAGACTAGGCAATCAGCCCCAGCATTTT
TRBJ1-3	TRBD1	TRBV2	NA	CASSRDRLSGNTIYF	TGTGCCAGCAGTCGGGACAGGCTTTCTGGAAACACCATATATTTT
TRBJ1-1	NA	TRBV4-2	NA	CASSQDRKWGYTEAFF	TGTGCCAGCAGCCAAGATCGGAAGTGGGGCTACACTGAAGCTTTCTTT
TRBJ1-4	NA	TRBV5-1	NA	CASSLAGNEKLFF	TGCGCCAGCAGCTTGGCCGGTAATGAAAAACTGTTTTTT
TRBJ2-1	TRBD2	TRBV9	NA	CASSEAPSGRVNEQFF	TGTGCCAGCAGCGAGGCCCCCAGCGGGAGGGTCAATGAGCAGTTCTTC
TRBJ2-1	TRBD2	TRBV6-5	NA	CASSYPGGSEQFF	TGTGCCAGCAGTTACCCGGGAGGGTCTGAGCAGTTCTTC
TRBJ1-5	TRBD1	TRBV5-1	few	CASSSGQGGQPQHF	TGCGCCAGCAGCTCCGGACAGGGCGGGCAGCCCCAGCATTTT
TRBJ2-7	TRBD2	TRBV6-9	NA	CASSPPWGGRKYEQYF	TGTGCCAGCAGCCCCCCATGGGGCGGGAGGAAATACGAGCAGTACTTC
TRBJ2-7	TRBD1	TRBV6-5	once	CASKSGQGALEQYF	TGTGCCAGCAAGTCGGGACAGGGGGCTTTGGAGCAGTACTTC
TRBJ1-2	NA	TRBV29-1	NA	CSTINNDYGYTF	TGCAGCACCATAAACAATGACTATGGCTACACCTTC